This T cell receptor (beta chain) was retrieved from a study of Graves' ophthalmopathy and Graves' hyperthyroidism. For repertoire sequencing, the TCR beta CDR3 regions were amplified from RNA transcripts. HTBI-primed RT-PCR formed the first round, and a multiplex PCR formed the second. TCRdb re-derived calls from the multiplex PCR reads in MiXCR, one entry per CDR3 protein. The sample contains about 640,000 distinct CDR3 sequences, approximately 39% of which appear only once. Trimming shortened V by 9 bases and J by 5 bases, and 13 bases separated the two germline ends. Germline V lookup: CDR1 SGHAT, CDR2 FQDESV (reference sequence). The CDR3 is made up of 13 amino acids.

The receptor was derived from an adult man with Graves' ophthalmopathy. The sequencing sample was made of peripheral blood. The chain couples TRBV11-1 to TRBJ2-2; possible D gene TRBD1, 6 bases. The CDR3 coding sequence is TGTGCCAGACAGGGTGTGAGGACCGGGGAGCTGTTTTTT. Amino acids: CARQGVRTGELFF.